Reported below is one TCR beta chain. The trim removed 1 base at V and 4 bases at J, leaving 4 bases unmatched. The CDR3 extends over 14 amino acids. The germline gives CDR1 SGHNT, CDR2 YYREEE (reference sequence). TCRB transcripts that were expressed got sequenced, as all of the isolated RNA had been reverse transcribed. The method was immunoSEQ multiplex PCR; TCRdb's version includes in-frame clones alone and lacks a portion of them. The repertoire includes 250,000 to 350,000 clones, approximately 14% of them detected once, and 6.7% sits in the top ten. This entry comes from a study of beta chain features in type 1 diabetes.

The receptor comes from a man aged 25 to 40 in good health. The gene calls are TRBV5-4 and TRBJ2-7; 8 bases map to TRBD2. Sequencing was carried out using central memory CD4+ T cells from blood. CDR3 loop: CASSLMGGGYEQYF. Here the CDR3 DNA reads TGTGCCAGCAGCTTGATGGGCGGGGGGTACGAGCAGTACTTC.